The source of this T cell receptor (beta chain) is a study of cytomegalovirus exposure and HLA in healthy donors. Vbeta (60) and Jbeta (13) primers were used in the PCR. Profiled with immunoSEQ multiplex PCR; TCRdb holds only in-frame clones, not every one. This sample carries about 200,000 clones, with 6.5% going to the ten biggest clones. CDR1 is SGHRS and CDR2 is YFSETQ in the germline V gene. This CDR3 is 16 amino acids long. Study-wide findings and caveats: A later analysis, which compared TCR beta chains of equal frequency, found the HLA-associated ones more clonally expanded. Some V segments, including TRBV6-2 and TRBV6-3, were excluded as indistinguishable. Later analysis demonstrated an association between a missense DCLRE1C variant and TCR beta V- and J-gene trimming. Most subjects had HLA-A and HLA-B alleles reportedly predicted accurately by TCR beta sequences.

Notes on this clone: Its target is unknown.

The specimen was PBMCs. V gene TRBV5-1 combines with J gene TRBJ2-5; a possible D gene is TRBD1 (5 bases). With the DNA end fitting TRBJ2-7 better, the J assignment may be wrong. This clonotype was obtained from a man between 25 and 39 years old in good health and CMV-seronegative. CDR3 bases: TGCGCCAGCAGCTTGGGCGCAGGGCAGAGCTCCTACGAGCAGTACTTC. This encodes CASSLGAGQSSYEQYF.